A single sample is the source of the 18 T cell receptor beta chains below, sequenced in a study of blood T cells in healthy people across ages. Alongside a J-beta primer mix, a sample-barcoded 5' primer served in a second PCR lasting 7 to 11 cycles. TCRdb reanalysed the 5' RACE reads using MiXCR and keeps one entry per CDR3 protein. The data contain about a million distinct CDR3 sequences, more than 30% of them singletons. The sequenced sample consisted of blood. These receptors originate from a man between 18 and 29 years old in good health.

This clonotype was seen more than once but under ten times. The chain has TRBV29-1 and TRBJ1-2; D remains ambiguous. V was clipped by 7 bases and J by 3 bases, with 12 bases between them. The CDR3 contains 12 residues. Germline loops: CDR1 SQVTM, CDR2 ANQGSEA. CDR3 coding DNA: TGCAGCGGGGGTGAGGGATACTATGGCTACACCTTC. The encoded protein is CSGGEGYYGYTF.

The chain couples TRBV12-3 or TRBV12-4 to TRBJ2-3; D gene unclear. The germline V and J ends were trimmed by 3 bases and 4 bases, with 14 bases remaining between them. This CDR3 contains 15 residues. CDR3 sequence (DNA): TGTGCCAGCAGTTTCGGACCGAGCCAGCCAGATACGCAGTATTTT. It is translated as CASSFGPSQPDTQYF.

This sequence joins TRBV11-3 and TRBJ1-1; D gene unclear. The CDR3 is 13 residues long. Germline loops: CDR1 SGHNT, CDR2 YENEEA. Trimming removed 5 bases from V and 1 base from J, with 8 bases in between. This CDR3 reads CASSRQWNTEAFF. In nucleotides, the CDR3 is TGTGCCAGCAGCCGTCAGTGGAACACTGAAGCTTTCTTT.

To note about this clonotype: This could be a read error, since a much larger clone is one nucleotide away. CDR3 nucleotide sequence: TGTGCCAGCAGCCTGGTAGGGGAAGAGGGTACGCAGTATTTT. Translated, it gives CASSLVGEEGTQYF. V usage is TRBV7-2 and J usage is TRBJ2-3; D possibly uses TRBD1 or TRBD2 (5 bases each). Trimming took 5 bases from V and 8 from J, leaving 17 bases between them. The CDR3 has 14 residues. Germline V gene data show CDR1 as SGHTA and CDR2 as FQGNSA.

The chain joins TRBV4-3 to TRBJ1-1; 7 nucleotides match TRBD1. Per the germline V gene, CDR1 is LGHNA and CDR2 is YSLEER. The CDR3 sequence is 14 residues long. After removal of 5 bases from V and 2 bases from J, the junction contained 5 bases not matched to a gene. The CDR3 sequence is CASSVYRGNTEAFF. CDR3 nucleotide sequence: TGCGCCAGCAGCGTGTACAGGGGCAACACTGAAGCTTTCTTT.

V is TRBV20-1 and J is TRBJ2-3, with 8 bases lining up with TRBD1. The V gene end was trimmed by 8 bases and the J gene end by 2 bases; junction bases not matched to a gene: 9. This CDR3 is 14 amino acids long. Germline CDR1 and CDR2: DFQATT and SNEGSKA (reference sequence). CDR3 DNA sequence: TGCAGTACTAATACCCAGGGGGCCACAGATACGCAGTATTTT. This codes for CSTNTQGATDTQYF.

The rearrangement links TRBV30 to TRBJ1-5; D is unresolved. This CDR3 has 16 amino acids. Germline V CDR1 and CDR2: GTSNPN, SVGIG (reference sequence). The V gene lost 0 bases and the J gene lost 3 bases, with 15 bases spanning the gap. CDR3 sequence: CAWSVRPGLHNQPQHF. As DNA, the CDR3 is TGTGCCTGGAGTGTACGGCCCGGGCTTCACAATCAGCCCCAGCATTTT.

This chain uses TRBV4-2 with TRBJ2-5; D could derive from TRBD1 or TRBD2 (5 bases each). With 4 bases removed from V and 7 bases from J, the gap between germline ends came to 19 bases. The CDR3 length is 15 residues. Germline V gene data show CDR1 as LGHNA and CDR2 as YNFKEQ. CDR3 amino acids: CASSRDEGTSRTQYF. DNA of the CDR3: TGTGCCAGCAGCCGAGATGAGGGGACCTCAAGGACCCAGTACTTC.

The table lists this clonotype with many counts. The rearrangement uses TRBV5-1 and TRBJ2-3; D remains ambiguous. The germline V gene encodes CDR1 SGHRS and CDR2 YFSETQ. The CDR3 runs 11 residues. V was clipped by 4 bases and J by 6 bases, with 6 bases between them. The CDR3 region is CASSGPDTQYF. The CDR3 bases are TGCGCCAGCAGCGGGCCCGATACGCAGTATTTT.

The gene calls are TRBV3-1 and TRBJ1-1, with TRBD1 matching over 10 bases. Germline V gives CDR1 LGHDT, CDR2 YNNKEL (reference sequence). This CDR3 has 15 residues. The V and J ends lost 5 bases and 3 bases, in that order; junction bases with no gene match: 6. The CDR3 DNA is TGTGCCAGCAGCTCCGGGACAGGGGTTTACACTGAAGCTTTCTTT. The encoded protein is CASSSGTGVYTEAFF.

The chain combines TRBV6-1 with TRBJ1-6, with a weak D call TRBD1 (5 bases). V was shortened by 4 bases and J by 11 bases, with 15 bases between the two germline ends. Germline CDR1 MNHNS, CDR2 SASEGT. This CDR3 has 14 amino acids. CDR3 nucleotide sequence: TGTGCCAGCAGTGCGGGGCAGGGAGGGACACCCCTCCACTTT. The encoded protein is CASSAGQGGTPLHF.

V is TRBV10-3 and J is TRBJ1-1, with D uncertain. The germline gives CDR1 ENHRY, CDR2 SYGVKD. The CDR3 spans 14 residues. Trimming removed 5 bases from V and 1 base from J, with 11 bases in between. CDR3 amino acids: CAISPGRRNTEAFF. The CDR3 nucleotides read TGTGCCATCAGTCCTGGACGGAGGAACACTGAAGCTTTCTTT.

J is TRBJ2-3 and V is TRBV4-2; D perhaps matches TRBD2 (5 bases). The CDR3 runs to 16 residues. With 3 bases removed from V and 0 bases from J, the gap between germline ends came to 13 bases. Germline values: CDR1 LGHNA, CDR2 YNFKEQ. CDR3: CASSQPLASSTDTQYF. CDR3 sequence (DNA): TGTGCCAGCAGCCAGCCCCTTGCTAGCAGCACAGATACGCAGTATTTT.

The rearrangement links TRBV21-1 to TRBJ1-2; the D segment call TRBD1 is taken from the table without a DNA check. TRBV21-1 is termed a pseudogene. There are 15 residues in the CDR3. The CDR3 DNA sequence: TGTGCCAGCAGCAAAGAAGGTGACAAGGGCTATGGCTACACCTTC. Translated, it gives CASSKEGDKGYGYTF.

V usage is TRBV3-1 and J usage is TRBJ2-7; 13 nucleotides align to TRBD2. This CDR3 is 20 amino acids long. V trimming: 4 bases; J trimming: 0 bases; junction bases outside the gene matches: 15. Germline V gene sequence: CDR1 LGHDT, CDR2 YNNKEL (reference sequence). The CDR3 is CASSPTTSPTSGGISYEQYF. The CDR3 DNA reads TGTGCCAGCAGCCCTACCACGTCTCCGACTAGCGGGGGGATCTCCTACGAGCAGTACTTC.

Many counts were recorded for this clonotype. The chain carries TRBV4-3 and TRBJ2-3; 9 bases map to TRBD2. Germline V CDR1 and CDR2: LGHNA, YSLEER. The trim removed 4 bases at V and 3 bases at J, leaving 8 bases unmatched. CDR3 length equals 16 residues. CDR3 in DNA: TGCGCCAGCAGCCCCTCCCCCAGCGGGGGGACAGATACGCAGTATTTT. It specifies CASSPSPSGGTDTQYF.

With regard to this clonotype: At one end the junction does not follow the germline gene, possibly because of a read error. The chain joins TRBV14 to TRBJ1-1; D call uncertain. The CDR3 consists of 13 residues. Per the germline V gene, CDR1 is SGHDN and CDR2 is FVKESK. The CDR3 sequence: CASSQVFAAEVFF. The CDR3 DNA sequence: TGTGCCAGCAGCCAAGTTTTTGCCGCTGAAGTTTTCTTT. Using reference TRBV14 and TRBJ1-1 for the parts outside the CDR3, the full variable domain is EAGVTQFPSHSVIEKGQTVTLRCDPISGHDNLYWYRRVMGKEIKFLLHFVKESKQDESGMPNNRFLAERTGGTYSTLKVQPAELEDSGVYFCASSQVFAAEVFFGQGTRLTVV.

This clonotype was recorded many times. The chain combines TRBV7-2 with TRBJ2-3; D is uncertain. CDR1 is SGHTA and CDR2 is FQGNSA in the germline V gene. V lost 5 bases, J lost 3 bases, and 9 bases lay in between. There are 13 residues in the CDR3. The CDR3 is CASSPVVTDTQYF. CDR3 bases: TGTGCCAGCAGCCCGGTAGTTACAGATACGCAGTATTTT. The full variable domain, with the rest looked up from reference TRBV7-2 and TRBJ2-3, is GAGVSQSPSNKVTEKGKDVELRCDPISGHTALYWYRQSLGQGLEFLIYFQGNSAPDKSGLPSDRFSAERTGGSVSTLTIQRTQQEDSAVYLCASSPVVTDTQYFGPGTRLTVL.